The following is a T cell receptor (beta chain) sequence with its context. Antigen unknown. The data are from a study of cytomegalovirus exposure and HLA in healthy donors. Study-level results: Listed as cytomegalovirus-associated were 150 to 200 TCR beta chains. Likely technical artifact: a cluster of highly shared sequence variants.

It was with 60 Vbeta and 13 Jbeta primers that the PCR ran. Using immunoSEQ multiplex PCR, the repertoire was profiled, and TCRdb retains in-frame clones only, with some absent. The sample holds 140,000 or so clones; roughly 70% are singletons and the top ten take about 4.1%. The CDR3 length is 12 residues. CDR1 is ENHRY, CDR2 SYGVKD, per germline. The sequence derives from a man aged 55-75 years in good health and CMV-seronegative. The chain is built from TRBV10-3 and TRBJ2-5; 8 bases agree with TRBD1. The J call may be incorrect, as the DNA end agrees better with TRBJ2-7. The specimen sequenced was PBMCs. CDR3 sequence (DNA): TGTGCCACCAGGACAGGGAGCTACGAGCAGTACTTC. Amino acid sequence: CATRTGSYEQYF.